The clone carrying this T cell receptor beta chain was detected a few times. Original handling: Estimated nucleated cell counts came from reference gene primer amplification. Profiled with immunoSEQ multiplex PCR; TCRdb holds only in-frame clones, not every one. V and J calls and clone size are those listed in that table; D and trimming were worked out from the DNA. This sample has 200,000 or so clones, with about 86% found just once. Enrolled through a virtual design, the participants were between 18 and 89 years of age and came from 24 US areas. Participants reported their clinical history, and cohort assignment relied on those reports. Resolution of symptoms, clearance, or two negative PCRs was present in recovered Cohort 3 donors. This specimen comes from a study of blood T cell repertoires in COVID-19. Germline V gene sequence: CDR1 SGHAT, CDR2 FQNNGV. The CDR3 is made up of 14 amino acids. V lost 1 base and J 7 bases, leaving 8 bases between the germline ends.

This TCR derives from a man aged 35 to 55 who had recovered from COVID-19. Specimen: PBMCs or T cells enriched from blood (not recorded which). V is TRBV11-2 and J is TRBJ1-6, with unresolved D. In DNA, the CDR3 is TGTGCCAGCAGCTTAGGTCCGGGGAATTCACCCCTCCACTTT. This encodes CASSLGPGNSPLHF.